This note documents a single TCR beta chain sequence. There is no known antigen for this receptor. No base-level quality is on record; no much larger clone is a single base apart. One collaborating source in Seattle enrolled patients during active infection and followed them longitudinally through the course of disease. Collaborating institutions collected whole blood in K2EDTA tubes following their own protocols. For TCRbeta analysis, collaborators shipped samples in one of three forms: frozen whole blood, isolated PBMCs, or DNA extracted from either of those sample types. The sample is drawn from a study of blood T cell repertoires in COVID-19 (dated by TCRdb to 2018 to 2020). Regarding the complete study: Samples from collaborators originated in the United States, Italy and Spain and spanned both the acute and convalescent phases of COVID-19. The material from the prospective study consisted of cDNA or gDNA derived from T cells, B-cell-depleted T cells, or PBMCs. The dataset comprised deeply sampled blood TCRbeta repertoires from subjects exposed to, actively infected with, or recovered from COVID-19. The repertoires were released in a freely available public database meant as a resource for research on the immune response to SARS-CoV-2. Samples were obtained from the ongoing ImmuneRACE study (first 160 participants) and from about 1,300 subjects provided by 6 global collaborators. Nearly every sample came with metadata listing a de-identified subject ID, COVID-19 status, age in years and sex. Where available, HLA class I and class II types were obtained from metadata supplied by the sample provider rather than from assay-based typing. Broader findings and caveats from the paper: The amount of clinical and demographic metadata varied by source and participant and was provided uncurated.

TCRbeta CDR3 regions were amplified from genomic DNA by means of the immunoSEQ Assay, a bias-controlled multiplex PCR. The authors' analysis ran thus. The number of nucleated cells in each sample was estimated from the amplification of reference gene primers within the assay. Sequence reads were collapsed and filtered to measure the absolute abundance of every unique TCRbeta CDR3 rearrangement. Productive Simpson clonality was computed per sample as the square root of Simpson's diversity index over productive rearrangements. TCRdb took over this immuneACCESS table, retaining in-frame rearrangements with V and J assigned. Such tables are incomplete; in checked studies, under half of the missing clones stem from an unresolved V gene, and the remainder is unexplained. V, J and clone size reflect that table, while D and trimming were determined from the DNA. Present in this sample are almost 200,000 clones, over 80% of which were seen just once. The biggest ten clones account for about 0.95% of the sample.

This clonotype was obtained from a man aged 60 to 75 with COVID-19, enrolled during active disease. The specimen was peripheral blood.

The CDR3: CASSAEGQRNQPQHF. The nucleotides read TGTGCCAGCAGTGCCGAGGGACAGAGGAATCAGCCCCAGCATTTT. The chain joins TRBV6-2 or TRBV6-3 to TRBJ1-5; the junction holds 7 bases that match TRBD1. Its CDR3 holds 15 amino acids, cysteine through phenylalanine. Only the CDR3 part of the read is kept: 45 bases, read in frame from the first base. After removal of 5 bases from V and 4 bases from J, the junction retains 8 bases not matched to a gene. Per the germline V gene, MNHEY is the CDR1 and SVGEGT is the CDR2.